The T cell receptor (beta chain) described here comes from a study of blood T cell repertoires in COVID-19. Turning to the study itself: The United States, Italy and Spain supplied acute and convalescent COVID-19 samples. Nucleic acid was either cDNA or gDNA, and it came from T cells, B-cell-depleted T cells, or PBMCs.

As handled by the study authors: Counts of nucleated cells, estimated from reference gene primer amplification, were obtained. Assay used: immunoSEQ multiplex PCR; TCRdb lists only in-frame clones, some missing. D and trimming come from the DNA, and the V and J calls and clone size come from that table. The table records about 120,000 clones, 74% of them present only once. V shed 2 bases and J 5 bases; nucleotides not matched to a gene: 4. The CDR3 runs to 15 residues. Germline V lookup: CDR1 LGHNT, CDR2 FRNRAP. The material sequenced was peripheral blood. This rearrangement joins TRBV12-5 to TRBJ2-1; 9 bases are shared with TRBD1. This TCR derives from a man aged 55 to 70 with acute or convalescent COVID-19. The CDR3 DNA follows: TGTGCTAGTGGTTTGATAGGGACAGGGAACAATGAGCAGTTCTTC. It codes for CASGLIGTGNNEQFF.